Listed below are T cell receptor beta chains from one sample, sequenced in a study of cytomegalovirus exposure and HLA in healthy donors. Method: immunoSEQ multiplex PCR; TCRdb's copy keeps in-frame clones and lacks some. The sample shows 90,000 to 120,000 clones, 70% to 85% of them seen only once. The sample taken for sequencing was PBMCs. The origin of the receptors is a male donor in good health and CMV-seronegative. The conserved cysteine and the conserved F or W are not part of the CDR3 here.

v_call cdr3_aa
TRBV7-6 ASSLNIGLSVGTGELF
TRBV10-2 ASSESVIAGGLYNEQF
TRBV5-1 ASSLAQGTYEQY
TRBV2 ASSEGGGRGTDTQY
TRBV30 AWSLAGVGEQY
TRBV11-2 ASSRYRDRNTEAF
TRBV6-1 ASSRQGGWEQY
TRBV4-1 ASSQGTGVNYGYT
TRBV5-6 ASSPGTSGTREY
TRBV5-1 ASTYGDQDTQY
TRBV5-1 ASSLAAGPSGANTGELF
TRBV5-1 ASSQHQLAGLTDTQY
TRBV2 ASSTESGSYEQY
TRBV7-6 ASSVRTSGNTDTQY
TRBV5-6 ASSLVTGSYGYT
TRBV7-9 ASSLETAWFDYT
TRBV7-2 ASSLDGRLNTEAF
TRBV30 AWSITNGYT
TRBV18 ASSPYLNGETQY
TRBV5-1 ASSGGLGETQY
TRBV4-1 ASSQGPADTDTQY
TRBV7-8 ASSRILAGNYEQY
TRBV12-5 ASGRDINQPQH
TRBV5-4 ASSLGQGRDEQY
TRBV5-1 ASSLSSGNTGELF
TRBV18 ASSPGQGADEQF
TRBV2 ASSEALLGQGQETQY
TRBV6-6 ASSYSTQGIGYT
TRBV19 ASRGTSGGMYEQY
TRBV5-1 ASSLDGSSGDTIY
TRBV5-5 ASSPLTLGRGKEYEQY
TRBV11-2 ASSSGTGLSYEQY
TRBV19 ASSPIRVAGGNEQY
TRBV28 ASSFPRLAGKTYEQY